This TCR beta chain was recorded in a study of OX40 agonist ivuxolimab in advanced cancers. About the research overall: Patients received ivuxolimab, an agonistic anti-OX40 (CD134) antibody.

Clones were read by immunoSEQ multiplex PCR, and TCRdb kept only the in-frame ones, dropping some. The repertoire holds about 86,000 clones, with 89% as singletons. This clone has just one count. Looked up from germline, CDR1 is MDHEN and CDR2 is SYDVKM. The CDR3 has 15 residues. V dropped 4 bases and J dropped 5; count of bases not matched to a gene: 10. The clonotype originates from an adult with an advanced solid tumor such as melanoma, head and neck, liver or kidney cancer. The chain carries TRBV28 and TRBJ2-7, with 8 bases aligning to TRBD2. The input for sequencing was CD4+ or CD8+ T cells sorted from blood, taken in a trial of the OX40 agonist ivuxolimab. Here the CDR3 reads CASSYPGLAANEQYF. CDR3 in DNA: TGTGCCAGCAGTTACCCCGGACTAGCTGCCAACGAGCAGTACTTC.